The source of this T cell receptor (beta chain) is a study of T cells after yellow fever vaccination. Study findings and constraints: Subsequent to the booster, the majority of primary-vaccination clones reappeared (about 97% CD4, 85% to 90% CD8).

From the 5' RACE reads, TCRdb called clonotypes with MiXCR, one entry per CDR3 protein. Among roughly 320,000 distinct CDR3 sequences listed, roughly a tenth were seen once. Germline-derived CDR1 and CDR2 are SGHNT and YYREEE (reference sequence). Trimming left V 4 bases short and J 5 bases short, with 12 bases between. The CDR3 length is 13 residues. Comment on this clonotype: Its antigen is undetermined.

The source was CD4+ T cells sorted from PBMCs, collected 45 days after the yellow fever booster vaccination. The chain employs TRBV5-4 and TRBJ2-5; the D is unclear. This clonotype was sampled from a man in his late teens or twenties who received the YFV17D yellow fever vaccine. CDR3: CASSTNSRETQYF. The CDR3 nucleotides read TGTGCCAGCAGCACCAACAGCCGGGAGACCCAGTACTTC. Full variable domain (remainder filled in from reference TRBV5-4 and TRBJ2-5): ETGVTQSPTHLIKTRGQQVTLRCSSQSGHNTVSWYQQALGQGPQFIFQYYREEENGRGNFPPRFSGLQFPNYSSELNVNALELDDSALYLCASSTNSRETQYFGPGTRLLVL.